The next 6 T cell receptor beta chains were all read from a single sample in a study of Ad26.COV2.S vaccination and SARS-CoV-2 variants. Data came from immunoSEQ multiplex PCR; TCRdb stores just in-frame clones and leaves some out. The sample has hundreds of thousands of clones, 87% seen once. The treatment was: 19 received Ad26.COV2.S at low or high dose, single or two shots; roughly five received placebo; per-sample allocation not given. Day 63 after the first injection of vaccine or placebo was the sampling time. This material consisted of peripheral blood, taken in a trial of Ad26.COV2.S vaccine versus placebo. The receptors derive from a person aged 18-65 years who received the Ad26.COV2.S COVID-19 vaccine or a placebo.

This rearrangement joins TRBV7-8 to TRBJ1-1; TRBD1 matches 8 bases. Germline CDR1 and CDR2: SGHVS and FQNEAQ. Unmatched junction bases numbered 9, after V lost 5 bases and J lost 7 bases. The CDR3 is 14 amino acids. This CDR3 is CASSLDRDGNEAFF. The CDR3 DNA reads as TGTGCCAGCAGCCTGGACAGGGACGGGAATGAAGCTTTCTTT.

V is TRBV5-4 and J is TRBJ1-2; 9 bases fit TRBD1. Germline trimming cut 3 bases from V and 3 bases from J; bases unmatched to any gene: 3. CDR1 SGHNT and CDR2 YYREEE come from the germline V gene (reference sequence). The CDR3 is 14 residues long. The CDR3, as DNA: TGTGCCAGCAGCTGGGACAGGGCCTACTATGGCTACACCTTC. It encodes CASSWDRAYYGYTF.

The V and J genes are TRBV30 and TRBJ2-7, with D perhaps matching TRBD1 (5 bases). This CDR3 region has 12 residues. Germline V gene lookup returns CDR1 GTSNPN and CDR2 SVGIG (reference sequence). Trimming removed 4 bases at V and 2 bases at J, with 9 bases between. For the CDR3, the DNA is TGTGCCTGGACTTTGGGGCCCTACGAGCAGTACTTC. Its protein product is CAWTLGPYEQYF.

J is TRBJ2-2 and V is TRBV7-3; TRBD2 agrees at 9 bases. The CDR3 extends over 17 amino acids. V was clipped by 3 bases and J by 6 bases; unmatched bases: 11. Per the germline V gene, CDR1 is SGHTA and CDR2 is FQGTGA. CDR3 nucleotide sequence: TGTGCCAGCAGCTTCCCGCTAGGCGGGGGGGCTTCCGGGGAGCTGTTTTTT. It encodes CASSFPLGGGASGELFF.

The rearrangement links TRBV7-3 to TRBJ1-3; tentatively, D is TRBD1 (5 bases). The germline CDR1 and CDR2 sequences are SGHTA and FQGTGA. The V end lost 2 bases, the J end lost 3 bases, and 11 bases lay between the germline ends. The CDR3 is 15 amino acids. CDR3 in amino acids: CASSLSGGFGNTIYF. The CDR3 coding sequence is TGTGCCAGCAGCTTATCCGGGGGGTTTGGAAACACCATATATTTT. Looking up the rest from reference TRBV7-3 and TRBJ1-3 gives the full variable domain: GAGVSQTPSNKVTEKGKYVELRCDPISGHTALYWYRQSLGQGPEFLIYFQGTGAADDSGLPNDRFFAVRPEGSVSTLKIQRTERGDSAVYLCASSLSGGFGNTIYFGEGSWLTVV.

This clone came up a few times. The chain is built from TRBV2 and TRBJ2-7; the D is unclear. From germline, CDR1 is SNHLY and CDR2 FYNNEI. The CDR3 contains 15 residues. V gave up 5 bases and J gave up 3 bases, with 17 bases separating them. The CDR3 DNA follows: TGTGCCAGCAGTACCCCGGTCCCGGCTGGCTACGAGCAGTACTTC. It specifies CASSTPVPAGYEQYF.